This T cell receptor (beta chain) was identified in a study of T-cell reconstitution after alpha-beta-depleted transplantation in children. Study conclusions and caveats: Newly produced T cells mostly accounted for T-cell counts and diversity one year post-transplant. Roughly two months post-transplant, alpha-beta T cells reportedly originated from several hundred graft clones that had expanded.

The TCRbeta library was prepared with unique molecular identifiers. Each CDR3 protein gets one entry after TCRdb re-called the PCR reads with MiXCR. The sample has hundreds of thousands of distinct CDR3 sequences, roughly 10% seen once. Remarks on this clonotype: Its target is not known. This may stem from a read error, because a much larger clone lies one nucleotide away.

The sample was PBMCs, taken before TCRalphabeta/CD19-depleted stem cell transplant. The sequence derives from a child in the first two years of life with acute myeloid leukemia, due to receive a stem cell transplant.

In DNA form, the CDR3 reads TGTACCAGCAGTGTAACCCGAGAAAGAGGAAACACCATATATTTT. Translation gives CTSSVTRERGNTIYF. This sequence joins TRBV2 and TRBJ1-3; no clear D. This CDR3 region has 15 residues. Germline V gene data show CDR1 as SNHLY and CDR2 as FYNNEI.